A single sample is the source of the 23 T cell receptor beta chains below, sequenced in a study of technical replicates of blood from several donors. Clones were read by immunoSEQ multiplex PCR, and TCRdb kept only the in-frame ones, dropping some. The table lists roughly 60,000 clones, roughly 90% of them singletons, with around 4.4% in the top ten. Sample: PBMCs. These receptors originate from a human donor in good health. Some clones in this sample may be carry-over from other donors' samples.

The V call is TRBV11-2, the J call TRBJ1-6; TRBD1 aligns across 9 bases. With V trimmed by 5 bases and J by 10 bases, 9 bases remained unmatched. The V gene's germline CDR1 is SGHAT and CDR2 FQNNGV. The CDR3 spans 15 residues. The chain's CDR3 is CASSIGTGSKSPLHF. DNA for the CDR3: TGTGCCAGCAGCATCGGGACAGGGTCGAAATCACCCCTCCACTTT.

V and J are TRBV9 and TRBJ1-1; TRBD1 might be the D (5 bases). In germline, CDR1 is SGDLS, CDR2 YYNGEE. Trimming removed 2 bases at V and 4 bases at J, with 12 bases between. This CDR3 spans 14 amino acids. The DNA of the CDR3 is TGTGCCAGCAGCGTCAGGGATTCGGCCACTGAAGCTTTCTTT. Amino acids: CASSVRDSATEAFF.

The chain combines TRBV19 with TRBJ1-4, with D possibly TRBD1 on 6 matching bases. This CDR3 has 17 amino acids. From germline, CDR1 is LNHDA and CDR2 SQIVND (reference sequence). The V and J ends lost 6 bases and 6 bases respectively, with 23 bases between them. The CDR3 sequence is CASSYRPAGVYHEKLFF. The DNA of the CDR3 is TGTGCCAGTAGCTATCGACCAGCAGGGGTTTATCATGAAAAACTGTTTTTT.

The chain joins TRBV2 to TRBJ2-5; 10 positions match TRBD2. In germline, CDR1 is SNHLY, CDR2 FYNNEI. The CDR3 loop spans 14 amino acids. V shed 4 bases and J 5 bases; nucleotides not matched to a gene: 4. CDR3 DNA: TGTGCCAGCAGTGTTACTAGCGGGAAGGAGACCCAGTACTTC. Amino acid sequence: CASSVTSGKETQYF.

The rearrangement joins TRBV27 to TRBJ2-7, with 12 bases aligning to TRBD2. Losses at the gene ends were 2 bases for V and 0 bases for J; bases not matched to a gene: 2. The CDR3 consists of 16 residues. Looked up from germline, CDR1 is MNHEY and CDR2 is SMNVEV (reference sequence). The CDR3 loop is CASSLGLAGRSYEQYF. The DNA for the CDR3 is TGTGCCAGCAGTTTAGGACTAGCGGGACGCTCCTACGAGCAGTACTTC.

V and J are TRBV7-2 and TRBJ1-5; D remains unclear. The CDR3 runs 15 residues. Germline V CDR1 and CDR2: SGHTA, FQGNSA. The V end lost 5 bases, the J end lost 4 bases, and 15 bases lay between the germline ends. The CDR3 protein is CASSNRFGGNQPQHF. The CDR3 bases are TGTGCCAGCAGCAATAGGTTCGGCGGGAATCAGCCCCAGCATTTT.

This CDR3 is CASVASGGSNEQFF. In DNA form, the CDR3 reads TGTGCCAGCGTTGCTAGCGGGGGGAGTAATGAGCAGTTCTTC. The chain recombines TRBV6-5 with TRBJ2-1, with 11 bases matching TRBD2. The CDR3 consists of 14 residues. CDR1 MNHEY and CDR2 SVGAGI come from the germline V gene. J was trimmed by 7 bases and V by 8 bases; bases with no gene match: 7.

The CDR3 spells CASSIDPTGPETQYF. In DNA, the CDR3 is TGTGCCAGTAGTATAGACCCAACAGGGCCAGAGACCCAGTACTTC. The chain is built from TRBV19 and TRBJ2-5; TRBD1 is a possible D gene (6 bases). Trimming took 0 bases from V and 4 from J, leaving 12 bases between them. This CDR3 region has 15 residues. Germline lookup yields CDR1 LNHDA and CDR2 SQIVND (reference sequence).

J is TRBJ1-1 and V is TRBV4-2, with a weak D call TRBD1 (5 bases). The CDR3 is 16 amino acids. With 1 base removed from V and 4 bases from J, the gap between germline ends came to 16 bases. Germline V gives CDR1 LGHNA, CDR2 YNFKEQ. CDR3 coding DNA: TGTGCCAGCAGCCAAGGGGTCGGGGGGAGAATCACTGAAGCTTTCTTT. It is translated as CASSQGVGGRITEAFF.

For the CDR3, the DNA is TGTGCCAGCAGCTTGGCCCGACAGTTCTACGAGCAGTACTTC. Translating gives CASSLARQFYEQYF. V gene TRBV5-5 combines with J gene TRBJ2-7, with D possibly being TRBD1 (5 bases). V gave up 0 bases and J gave up 3 bases, with 10 bases separating them. The CDR3 sequence is 14 residues long. Germline CDR1 is SGHKS and CDR2 is YYEKEE (reference sequence).

The chain links TRBV11-2 to TRBJ2-5; D not certain. The CDR3 spans 11 residues. V lost 4 bases and J 4 bases, leaving 4 bases between the germline ends. Germline CDR1 and CDR2: SGHAT and FQNNGV. The CDR3, as DNA: TGTGCCAGCAGCTCCGGAGAGACCCAGTACTTC. Translation: CASSSGETQYF.

This clone was observed once. The rearrangement uses TRBV6-1 and TRBJ1-5; weak D call: TRBD1 (5 bases). In germline, CDR1 is MNHNS, CDR2 SASEGT. CDR3 length: 14 residues. V was trimmed by 1 base and J by 6 bases, leaving 10 bases between them. The CDR3 is CASSEVTGGQPQHF. The CDR3 nucleotides read TGTGCCAGCAGTGAAGTTACAGGTGGTCAGCCCCAGCATTTT.

This chain links TRBV5-6 with TRBJ2-3, with TRBD1 matching over 8 bases. The junction had 4 bases not matched to a gene; V was cut back by 4 bases and J by 6 bases. The CDR3 is made up of 13 amino acids. CDR1 and CDR2 from the germline V gene are SGHDT and YYEEEE. The CDR3 loop reads CASSEDRGDTQYF. The CDR3 nucleotides read TGTGCCAGCAGCGAAGACAGGGGTGATACGCAGTATTTT.

This clone was seen once. The CDR3 sequence is CASSLGGRSNQPQHF. The CDR3 coding sequence is TGTGCCAGCAGCTTAGGGGGCAGAAGCAATCAGCCCCAGCATTTT. The V and J genes are TRBV7-9 and TRBJ1-5; a weak D match, TRBD1 (5 bases). Germline V gene lookup returns CDR1 SEHNR and CDR2 FQNEAQ (reference sequence). This CDR3 spans 15 amino acids. V gave up 1 base and J gave up 1 base, with 8 bases separating them. Variable domain in full (rest from reference TRBV7-9 and TRBJ1-5): DTGVSQNPRHKITKRGQNVTFRCDPISEHNRLYWYRQTLGQGPEFLTYFQNEAQLEKSRLLSDRFSAERPKGSFSTLEIQRTEQGDSAMYLCASSLGGRSNQPQHFGDGTRLSIL.

The V and J genes are TRBV5-6 and TRBJ2-3; 8 bases map to TRBD2. CDR3 length: 15 amino acids. V was pared by 3 bases and J by 2 bases, with 5 bases of the junction left unmatched. Germline loops: CDR1 SGHDT, CDR2 YYEEEE. The CDR3 DNA reads as TGTGCCAGCAGCTACAGGCGGGGGGACACAGATACGCAGTATTTT. This translates into CASSYRRGDTDTQYF. The complete variable domain, with remaining parts taken from reference TRBV5-6 and TRBJ2-3, reads DAGVTQSPTHLIKTRGQQVTLRCSPKSGHDTVSWYQQALGQGPQFIFQYYEEEERQRGNFPDRFSGHQFPNYSSELNVNALLLGDSALYLCASSYRRGDTDTQYFGPGTRLTVL.

This sequence joins TRBV25-1 and TRBJ2-1; the D gene is possibly TRBD1 (5 bases). The germline V and J ends were trimmed by 2 bases and 4 bases, with 12 bases remaining between them. Germline CDR1 MGHDK, CDR2 SYGVNS. The CDR3 totals 15 residues. CDR3 sequence: CASSEPQGLYNEQFF. CDR3 nucleotides: TGTGCCAGCAGTGAACCTCAGGGCCTTTACAATGAGCAGTTCTTC. The variable domain in full, with the rest retrieved from reference TRBV25-1 and TRBJ2-1, is EADIYQTPRYLVIGTGKKITLECSQTMGHDKMYWYQQDPGMELHLIHYSYGVNSTEKGDLSSESTVSRIRTEHFPLTLESARPSHTSQYLCASSEPQGLYNEQFFGPGTRLTVL.

The genes are TRBV11-2 and TRBJ2-5, with TRBD2 matching over 7 bases. CDR1 and CDR2 from the germline V gene are SGHAT and FQNNGV. The J segment lost 4 bases and the V segment lost 5 bases, leaving 7 bases of the junction unmatched. The CDR3 has 14 residues. This CDR3 is CASSHLRGRETQYF. The CDR3, as DNA: TGTGCCAGCAGCCATTTGCGGGGGAGAGAGACCCAGTACTTC.

This chain joins TRBV6-5 and TRBJ2-2, with 7 bases matching TRBD1. Germline V gene data show CDR1 as MNHEY and CDR2 as SVGAGI. With 8 bases clipped from V and 4 bases from J, the junction kept 7 bases outside the gene matches. This CDR3 is 14 amino acids long. The CDR3, as DNA: TGTGCCAGCTTTCAGGGGGATGTCACCGGGGAGCTGTTTTTT. Its translation: CASFQGDVTGELFF.

The chain links TRBV30 to TRBJ2-1; D might be TRBD2 (7 bases). The germline V gene encodes CDR1 GTSNPN and CDR2 SVGIG (reference sequence). Trimming pared 2 bases from V and 3 bases from J, leaving 17 bases between. This CDR3 is built from 16 residues. CDR3 residues: CAWSRRGRESYNEQFF. The CDR3 DNA sequence: TGTGCCTGGAGTCGCCGGGGGCGGGAGAGCTACAATGAGCAGTTCTTC. Full variable domain (remainder filled in from reference TRBV30 and TRBJ2-1): SQTIHQWPATLVQPVGSPLSLECTVEGTSNPNLYWYRQAAGRGLQLLFYSVGIGQISSEVPQNLSASRPQDRQFILSSKKLLLSDSGFYLCAWSRRGRESYNEQFFGPGTRLTVL.

In DNA, the CDR3 is TGTGCCAGCAGTTACTCGCTGACAGGTAATCAGCCCCAGCATTTT. Translated, it gives CASSYSLTGNQPQHF. The chain couples TRBV6-5 to TRBJ1-5, with D perhaps TRBD1 (6 bases). This CDR3 has 15 residues. With 0 bases removed from V and 4 bases from J, the gap between germline ends came to 10 bases. Germline V CDR1 and CDR2: MNHEY, SVGAGI.

This chain uses TRBV18 with TRBJ2-1; tentative D call: TRBD1 (6 bases). This CDR3 has 15 residues. V was clipped by 3 bases and J by 2 bases, with 11 bases between them. Germline V lookup: CDR1 KGHSH, CDR2 LQKENI. The CDR3 nucleotides read TGTGCCAGCTCACCGGAACAGGGAGCCTACAATGAGCAGTTCTTC. It yields the protein CASSPEQGAYNEQFF.

This CDR3 is CASSLAGLSYNEQFF. CDR3 coding DNA: TGTGCCAGCAGCTTAGCGGGGCTCTCCTACAATGAGCAGTTCTTC. The chain combines TRBV6-1 with TRBJ2-1; 8 nucleotides align to TRBD2. With 6 bases clipped from V and 0 bases from J, the junction kept 4 bases outside the gene matches. This CDR3 is 15 amino acids long. CDR1 is MNHNS, CDR2 SASEGT, per germline.

The CDR3 DNA is TGTGCCATCAGTGAGTCACTAGCGGGGGCTGGGGACCAGTACTTC. It yields the protein CAISESLAGAGDQYF. The gene calls are TRBV10-3 and TRBJ2-5; 11 nucleotides align to TRBD2. CDR1 and CDR2 (germline): ENHRY, SYGVKD. The CDR3 runs to 15 residues. Trimming at V came to 0 bases and at J to 10 bases, leaving 7 bases not matched to a gene.